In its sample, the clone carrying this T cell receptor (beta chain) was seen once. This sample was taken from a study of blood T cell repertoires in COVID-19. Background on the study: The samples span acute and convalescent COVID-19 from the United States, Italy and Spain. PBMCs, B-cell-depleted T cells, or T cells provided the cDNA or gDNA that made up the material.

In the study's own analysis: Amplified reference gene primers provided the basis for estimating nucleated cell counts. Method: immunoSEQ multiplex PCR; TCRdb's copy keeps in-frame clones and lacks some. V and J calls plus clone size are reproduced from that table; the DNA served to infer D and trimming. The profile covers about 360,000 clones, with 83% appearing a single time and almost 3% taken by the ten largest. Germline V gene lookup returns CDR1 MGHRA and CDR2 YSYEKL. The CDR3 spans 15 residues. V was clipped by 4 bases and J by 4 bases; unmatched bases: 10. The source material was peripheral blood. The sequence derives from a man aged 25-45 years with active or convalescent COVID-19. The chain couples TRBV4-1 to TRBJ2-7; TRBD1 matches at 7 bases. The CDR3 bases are TGCGCCAGCAGCCCAGCGACAGGGCTACTTTACGAGCAGTACTTC. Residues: CASSPATGLLYEQYF.